These 6 T cell receptor beta chains were all obtained from the same sample, sequenced in a study of blood T cell repertoires in COVID-19. Here immunoSEQ multiplex PCR was the method, and the copy in TCRdb shows in-frame clones only, minus some. The data contain just over 300,000 clones, approximately 90% of them singletons. The sample consisted of PBMCs or T cells enriched from blood (not recorded which). Receptor source: a woman under 30 who had recovered from COVID-19.

The chain couples TRBV5-1 to TRBJ1-2, with 8 nucleotides matching TRBD1. CDR1 is SGHRS, CDR2 YFSETQ, per germline. This CDR3 is built from 12 residues. V lost 4 bases, J lost 7 bases, and 3 bases stayed unmatched. In DNA, the CDR3 is TGCGCCAGCAGCCTAGACAGGGGTGGCTACACCTTC. Amino acid sequence: CASSLDRGGYTF.

This chain links TRBV7-9 with TRBJ1-5, with D tentatively TRBD1 (5 bases). Trimming stripped 1 base from V and 0 bases from J, with 10 bases between. Germline CDR1 and CDR2: SEHNR and FQNEAQ (reference sequence). This CDR3 spans 16 amino acids. The CDR3 protein is CASSLGGQHSNQPQHF. CDR3 DNA: TGTGCCAGCAGCTTAGGGGGCCAGCATAGCAATCAGCCCCAGCATTTT.

This clone was observed a few times. The chain joins TRBV7-9 to TRBJ1-5, with D perhaps TRBD1 (6 bases). CDR3 length: 16 residues. CDR1 SEHNR and CDR2 FQNEAQ come from the germline V gene (reference sequence). Trimming pared 0 bases from V and 4 bases from J, leaving 13 bases between. The CDR3 is CASSLAGTWGNQPQHF. The CDR3 bases are TGTGCCAGCAGCTTAGCCGGGACATGGGGAAATCAGCCCCAGCATTTT.

The chain links TRBV7-7 to TRBJ1-2, with TRBD1 as a possible D gene (5 bases). Germline loops: CDR1 SSHAT, CDR2 FNYEAQ (reference sequence). The CDR3 is made up of 17 amino acids. Trimming removed 1 base from V and 4 bases from J, with 19 bases in between. CDR3 DNA sequence: TGTGCCAGCAGCTTAGGAACGAGCGGTCAGGGAGGCTATGGCTACACCTTC. It yields the protein CASSLGTSGQGGYGYTF. Together with reference TRBV7-7 and TRBJ1-2, the CDR3 gives the full variable domain: GAGVSQSPRYKVTKRGQDVTLRCDPISSHATLYWYQQALGQGPEFLTYFNYEAQPDKSGLPSDRFSAERPEGSISTLTIQRTEQRDSAMYRCASSLGTSGQGGYGYTFGSGTRLTVV.

In regard to this clone: Other DNA sequences in this specimen translate into the identical CDR3. This chain joins TRBV6-5 and TRBJ1-6; TRBD1 is a possible D gene (5 bases). Trimming stripped 5 bases from V and 7 bases from J, with 12 bases between. The germline V gene encodes CDR1 MNHEY and CDR2 SVGAGI. The length of the CDR3 is 14 residues. The DNA for the CDR3 is TGTGCCAGCAGTATGGACCGGGGGAATTCACCCCTCCACTTT. This translates into CASSMDRGNSPLHF.

The chain joins TRBV18 to TRBJ1-1; D perhaps matches TRBD1 (6 bases). V lost 2 bases to trimming and J lost 6 bases, with 13 bases between them. CDR1 and CDR2 from the germline V gene are KGHSH and LQKENI. CDR3 length equals 14 residues. CDR3 sequence reads: CASSPVTGKAEAFF. For the CDR3, the DNA is TGTGCCAGCTCACCAGTTACAGGGAAAGCTGAAGCTTTCTTT. Filled out from reference TRBV18 and TRBJ1-1, the complete variable domain reads NAGVMQNPRHLVRRRGQEARLRCSPMKGHSHVYWYRQLPEEGLKFMVYLQKENIIDESGMPKERFSAEFPKEGPSILRIQQVVRGDSAAYFCASSPVTGKAEAFFGQGTRLTVV.